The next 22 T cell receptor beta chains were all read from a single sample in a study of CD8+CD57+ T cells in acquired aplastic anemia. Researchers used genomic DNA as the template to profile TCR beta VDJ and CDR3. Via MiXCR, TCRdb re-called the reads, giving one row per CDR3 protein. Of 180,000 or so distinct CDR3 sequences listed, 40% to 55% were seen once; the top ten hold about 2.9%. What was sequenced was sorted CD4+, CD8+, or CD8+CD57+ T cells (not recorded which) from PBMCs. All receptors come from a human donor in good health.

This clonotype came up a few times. CDR3 sequence (DNA): TGTGCCACCAGTCAGGCAGATACGCAGTATTTT. Amino acids: CATSQADTQYF. The rearrangement links TRBV24-1 to TRBJ2-3; D uncertain. The germline CDR1 and CDR2 sequences are KGHDR and SFDVKD. This CDR3 has 11 residues. Trimming removed 6 bases from V and 4 bases from J, with 4 bases in between.

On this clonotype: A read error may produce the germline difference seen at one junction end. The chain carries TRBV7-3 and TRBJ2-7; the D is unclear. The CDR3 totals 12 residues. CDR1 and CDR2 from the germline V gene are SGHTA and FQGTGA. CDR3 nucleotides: TGCGCCAGCAGCCAAGGTCACGGCGAGCAGTACTTC. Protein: CASSQGHGEQYF.

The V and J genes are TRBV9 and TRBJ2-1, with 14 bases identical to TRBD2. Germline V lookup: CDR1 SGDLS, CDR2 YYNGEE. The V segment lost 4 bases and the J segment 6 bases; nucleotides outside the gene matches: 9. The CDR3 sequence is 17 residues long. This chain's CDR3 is CASSLPGTSGSRNEQFF. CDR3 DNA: TGTGCCAGCAGCCTCCCCGGGACTAGCGGGAGTCGCAATGAGCAGTTCTTC. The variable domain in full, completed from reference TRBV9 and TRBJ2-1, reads DSGVTQTPKHLITATGQRVTLRCSPRSGDLSVYWYQQSLDQGLQFLIQYYNGEERAKGNILERFSAQQFPDLHSELNLSSLELGDSALYFCASSLPGTSGSRNEQFFGPGTRLTVL.

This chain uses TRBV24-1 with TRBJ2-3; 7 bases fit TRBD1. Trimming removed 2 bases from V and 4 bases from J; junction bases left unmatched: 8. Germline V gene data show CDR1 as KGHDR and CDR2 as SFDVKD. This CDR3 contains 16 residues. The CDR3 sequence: CATSDSRGQFADTQYF. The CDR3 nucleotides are TGTGCCACCAGTGATTCAAGGGGGCAATTCGCAGATACGCAGTATTTT.

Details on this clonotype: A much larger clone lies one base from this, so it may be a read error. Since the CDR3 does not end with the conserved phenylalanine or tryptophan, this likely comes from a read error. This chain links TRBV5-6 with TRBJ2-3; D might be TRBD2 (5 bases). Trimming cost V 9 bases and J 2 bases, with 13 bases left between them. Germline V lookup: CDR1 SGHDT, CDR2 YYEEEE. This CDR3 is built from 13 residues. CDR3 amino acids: CATSSRATDTQYL. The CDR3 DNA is TGTGCCACTTCCTCGAGGGCCACAGATACGCAGTATCTT.

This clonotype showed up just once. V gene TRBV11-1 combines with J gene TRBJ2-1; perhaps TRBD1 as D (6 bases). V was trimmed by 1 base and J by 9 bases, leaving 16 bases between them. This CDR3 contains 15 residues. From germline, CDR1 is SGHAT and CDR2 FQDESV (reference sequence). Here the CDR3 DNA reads TGTGCCAGCAGCTTAGTCCAGGGGAGTCCGGGTGAGCAGTTCTTC. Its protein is CASSLVQGSPGEQFF.

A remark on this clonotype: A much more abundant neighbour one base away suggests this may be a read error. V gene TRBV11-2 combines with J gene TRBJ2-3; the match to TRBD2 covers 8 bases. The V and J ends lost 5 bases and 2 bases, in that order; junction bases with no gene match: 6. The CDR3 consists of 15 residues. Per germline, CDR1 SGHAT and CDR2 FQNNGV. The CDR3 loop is CASSQSSGATDTQYF. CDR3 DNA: TGTGCCAGCAGCCAGAGTAGCGGGGCCACAGATACGCAGTATTTT.

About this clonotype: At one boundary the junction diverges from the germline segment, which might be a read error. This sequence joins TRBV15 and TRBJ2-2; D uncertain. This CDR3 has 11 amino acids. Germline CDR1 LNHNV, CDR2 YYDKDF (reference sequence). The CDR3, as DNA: TGTGCCACGAGCATGGGCGCGGAGCTGTTTTTT. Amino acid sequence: CATSMGAELFF. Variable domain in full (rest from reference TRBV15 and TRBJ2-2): DAMVIQNPRYQVTQFGKPVTLSCSQTLNHNVMYWYQQKSSQAPKLLFHYYDKDFNNEADTPDNFQSRRPNTSFCFLDIRSPGLGDTAMYLCATSMGAELFFGEGSRLTVL.

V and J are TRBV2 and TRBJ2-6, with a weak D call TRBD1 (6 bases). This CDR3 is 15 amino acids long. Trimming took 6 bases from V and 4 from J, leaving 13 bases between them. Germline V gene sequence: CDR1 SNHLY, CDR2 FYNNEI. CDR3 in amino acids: CASSIDRSGANVLTF. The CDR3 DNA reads TGTGCCAGCAGCATCGACAGGTCCGGGGCCAACGTCCTGACTTTC.

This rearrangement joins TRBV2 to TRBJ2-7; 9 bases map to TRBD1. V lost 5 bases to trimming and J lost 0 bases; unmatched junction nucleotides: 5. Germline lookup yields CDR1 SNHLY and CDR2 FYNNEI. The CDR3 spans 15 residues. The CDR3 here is CASSSGTGISYEQYF. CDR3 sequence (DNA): TGTGCCAGCAGTTCCGGGACAGGGATCTCCTACGAGCAGTACTTC.

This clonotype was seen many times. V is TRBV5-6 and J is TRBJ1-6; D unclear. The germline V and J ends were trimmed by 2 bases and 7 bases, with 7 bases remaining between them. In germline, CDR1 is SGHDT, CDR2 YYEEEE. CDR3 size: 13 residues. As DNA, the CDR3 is TGTGCCAGCAGCTTTTCCCGGAATTCACCCCTCCACTTT. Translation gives CASSFSRNSPLHF.

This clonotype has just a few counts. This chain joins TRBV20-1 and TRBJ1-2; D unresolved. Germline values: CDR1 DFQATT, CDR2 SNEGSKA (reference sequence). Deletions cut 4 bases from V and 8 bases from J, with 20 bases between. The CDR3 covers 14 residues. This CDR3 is CSANSGQNEMGYTF. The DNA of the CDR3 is TGCAGTGCTAATAGTGGGCAGAACGAGATGGGCTACACCTTC.

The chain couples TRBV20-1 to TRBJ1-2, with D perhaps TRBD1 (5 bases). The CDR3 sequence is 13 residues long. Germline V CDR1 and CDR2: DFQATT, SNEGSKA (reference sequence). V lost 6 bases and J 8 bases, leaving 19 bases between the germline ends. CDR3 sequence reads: CSATSRTEGGYTF. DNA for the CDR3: TGCAGTGCCACCTCACGCACCGAGGGGGGCTACACCTTC.

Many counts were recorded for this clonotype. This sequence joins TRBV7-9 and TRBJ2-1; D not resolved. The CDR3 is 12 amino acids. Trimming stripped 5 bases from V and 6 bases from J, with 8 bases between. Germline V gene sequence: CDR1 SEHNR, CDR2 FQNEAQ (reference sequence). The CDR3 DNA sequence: TGTGCCAGCAGCACCTGGGCCAATGAGCAGTTCTTC. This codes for CASSTWANEQFF.

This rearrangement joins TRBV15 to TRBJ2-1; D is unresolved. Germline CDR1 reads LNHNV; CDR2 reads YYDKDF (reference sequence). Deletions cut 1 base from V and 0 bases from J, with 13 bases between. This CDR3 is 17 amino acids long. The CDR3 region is CATSRAQDTSSYNEQFF. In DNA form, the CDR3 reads TGTGCCACCAGCAGAGCGCAAGACACGAGCTCCTACAATGAGCAGTTCTTC.

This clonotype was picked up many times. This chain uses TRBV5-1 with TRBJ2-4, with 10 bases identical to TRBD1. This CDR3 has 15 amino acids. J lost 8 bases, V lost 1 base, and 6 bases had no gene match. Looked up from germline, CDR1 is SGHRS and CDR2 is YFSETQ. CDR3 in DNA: TGCGCCAGCAGCTTGAGTGGGACAGGGGTCGACATTCAGTACTTC. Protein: CASSLSGTGVDIQYF. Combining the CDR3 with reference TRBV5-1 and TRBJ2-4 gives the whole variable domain KAGVTQTPRYLIKTRGQQVTLSCSPISGHRSVSWYQQTPGQGLQFLFEYFSETQRNKGNFPGRFSGRQFSNSRSEMNVSTLELGDSALYLCASSLSGTGVDIQYFGAGTRLSVL.

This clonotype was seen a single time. CDR3 sequence (DNA): TGTGCCAGCAGTTACACGGACATCTCGTTCTCCTACGAGCAGTACTTC. The encoded protein is CASSYTDISFSYEQYF. The chain has TRBV25-1 and TRBJ2-7, with a possible D match to TRBD1 (5 bases). This CDR3 has 16 amino acids. Germline V gene data show CDR1 as MGHDK and CDR2 as SYGVNS. Trimming shortened V by 5 bases and J by 0 bases, and 17 bases separated the two germline ends.

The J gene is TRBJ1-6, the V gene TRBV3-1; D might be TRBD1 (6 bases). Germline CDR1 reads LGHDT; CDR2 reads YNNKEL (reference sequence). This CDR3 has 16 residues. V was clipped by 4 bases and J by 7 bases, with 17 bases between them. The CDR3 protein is CASSPRGRGSNSPLHF. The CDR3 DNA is TGTGCCAGCAGCCCGCGCGGCAGGGGTTCAAATTCACCCCTCCACTTT.

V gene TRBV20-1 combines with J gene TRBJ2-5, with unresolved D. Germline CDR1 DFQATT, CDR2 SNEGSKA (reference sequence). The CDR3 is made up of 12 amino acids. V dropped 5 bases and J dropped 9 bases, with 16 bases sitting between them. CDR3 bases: TGCAGTGCTCTTATGGGCAACGTGGCCCAGTACTTC. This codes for CSALMGNVAQYF.

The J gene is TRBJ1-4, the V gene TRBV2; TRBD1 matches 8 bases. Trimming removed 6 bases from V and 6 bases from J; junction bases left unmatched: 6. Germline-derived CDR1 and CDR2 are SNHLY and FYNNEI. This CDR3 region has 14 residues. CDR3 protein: CASSLTGVDEKLFF. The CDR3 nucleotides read TGTGCCAGCAGCTTGACAGGGGTGGATGAAAAACTGTTTTTT.

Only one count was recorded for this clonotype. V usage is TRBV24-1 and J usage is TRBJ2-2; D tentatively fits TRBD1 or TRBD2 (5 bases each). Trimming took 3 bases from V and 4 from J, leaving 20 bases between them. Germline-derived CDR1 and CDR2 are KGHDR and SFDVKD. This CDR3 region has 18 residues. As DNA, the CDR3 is TGTGCCACCAGTGATCCACGGATCGGGGCGCCGGGCACCGGGGAGCTGTTTTTT. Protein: CATSDPRIGAPGTGELFF.

CDR3 sequence (DNA): TGCAGTGCTAGTTCCATGGCTAGCAGGGCCTACGAGCAGTACTTC. Its protein product is CSASSMASRAYEQYF. The chain employs TRBV20-1 and TRBJ2-7; D might be TRBD1 or TRBD2, each matching 5 bases. Trimming pared 3 bases from V and 2 bases from J, leaving 17 bases between. The CDR3 runs 15 residues. Germline loops: CDR1 DFQATT, CDR2 SNEGSKA (reference sequence).